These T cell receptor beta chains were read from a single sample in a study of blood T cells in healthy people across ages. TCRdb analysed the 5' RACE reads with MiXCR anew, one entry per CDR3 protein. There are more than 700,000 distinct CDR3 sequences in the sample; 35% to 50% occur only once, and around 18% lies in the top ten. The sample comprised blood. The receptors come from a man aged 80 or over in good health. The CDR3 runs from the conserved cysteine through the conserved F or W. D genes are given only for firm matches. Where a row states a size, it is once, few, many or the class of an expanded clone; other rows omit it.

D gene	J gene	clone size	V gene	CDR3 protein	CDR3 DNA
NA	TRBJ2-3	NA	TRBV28	CASHRSGTDTQYF	TGTGCCAGCCACCGGAGTGGCACAGATACGCAGTATTTT
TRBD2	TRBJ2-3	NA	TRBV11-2	CASSSPSGGLFRTQYF	TGTGCCAGCAGCTCTCCTAGCGGGGGGTTATTTAGGACGCAGTATTTT
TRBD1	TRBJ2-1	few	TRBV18	CASSGTAFWGEQFF	TGTGCCAGCTCAGGGACAGCCTTTTGGGGTGAGCAGTTCTTC
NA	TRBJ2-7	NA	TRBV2	CASSGDFYEQYF	TGTGCCAGCAGTGGAGATTTCTACGAGCAGTACTTC
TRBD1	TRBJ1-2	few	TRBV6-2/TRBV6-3	CASTGDSAAYGYTF	TGTGCCAGCACCGGGGACAGTGCTGCCTATGGCTACACTTTC
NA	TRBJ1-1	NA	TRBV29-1	CSVEQGGGTEAFF	TGCAGCGTTGAACAAGGGGGTGGCACTGAAGCTTTCTTT
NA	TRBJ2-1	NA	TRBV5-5	CASSPPLSSYNEQFF	TGTGCCAGCAGTCCTCCCCTGAGCTCCTACAATGAGCAGTTCTTC
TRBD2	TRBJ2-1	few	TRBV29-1	CSTPRAGGPFNEQFF	TGCAGCACCCCAAGGGCGGGAGGGCCCTTCAATGAGCAGTTCTTC
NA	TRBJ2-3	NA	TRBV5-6	CASRTLNRADTQYF	TGTGCCAGCAGAACTTTGAACAGGGCAGATACGCAGTATTTT
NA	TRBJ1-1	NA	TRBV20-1	CSVRGEANTEAFF	TGCAGTGTCCGGGGGGAGGCGAACACTGAAGCTTTCTTT
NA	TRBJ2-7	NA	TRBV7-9	CASSFPKSSYEQYF	TGTGCCAGCAGCTTTCCCAAGAGCTCCTACGAGCAGTACTTC
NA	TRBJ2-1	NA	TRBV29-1	CSVERVGSNEQFF	TGCAGCGTTGAGAGGGTGGGAAGCAATGAGCAGTTCTTC
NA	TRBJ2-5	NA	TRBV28	CASSTLRQKPMYQETQYF	TGTGCCAGCAGTACGTTACGGCAGAAGCCGATGTACCAAGAGACCCAGTACTTC
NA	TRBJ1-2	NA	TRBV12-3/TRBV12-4	CASSLYSRLQIYGYTF	TGTGCCAGCAGTTTATATAGTAGGCTACAGATCTATGGCTACACCTTC
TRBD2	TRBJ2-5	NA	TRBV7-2	CASSLVGSGREQTQYF	TGTGCCAGCAGCTTAGTAGGTAGCGGGAGAGAACAGACCCAGTACTTC
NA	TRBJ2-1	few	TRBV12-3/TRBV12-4	CASVHFGGGNGRSYNEQFF	TGTGCCAGCGTGCACTTCGGGGGTGGCAACGGCCGCTCCTACAATGAGCAGTTCTTC
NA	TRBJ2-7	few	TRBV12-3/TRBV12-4	CAGSRTANYEQYF	TGTGCCGGCAGTCGGACCGCGAACTACGAGCAGTACTTC
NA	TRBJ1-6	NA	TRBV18	CASSPPNGRSSPLHF	TGTGCCAGCTCACCACCAAACGGACGCAGCTCACCCCTCCACTTT
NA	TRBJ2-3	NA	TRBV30	CAWSAWGDTQYF	TGTGCCTGGAGTGCATGGGGAGATACGCAGTATTTT
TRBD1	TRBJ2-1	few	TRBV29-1	CSGGQVNVQFF	TGCAGCGGGGGACAGGTAAATGTGCAGTTCTTC
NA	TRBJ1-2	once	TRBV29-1	CSVEGQPNVNYGYTF	TGCAGCGTTGAAGGACAGCCTAACGTTAACTATGGCTACACCTTC
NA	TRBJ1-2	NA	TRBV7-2	CASSLGGRLYGYTF	TGTGCCAGCAGCTTGGGGGGGCGCCTCTATGGCTACACCTTC
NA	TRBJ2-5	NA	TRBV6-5	CASRTPQFQYF	TGTGCCAGCAGAACCCCTCAATTCCAGTACTTC
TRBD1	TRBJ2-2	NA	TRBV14	CASSHGQGKTGELFF	TGTGCCAGCAGCCACGGACAGGGGAAGACCGGGGAGCTGTTTTTT
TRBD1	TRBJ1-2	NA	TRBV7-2	CASSLRPTGVYGYTF	TGTGCCAGCAGCCTCCGACCTACAGGGGTTTATGGCTACACCTTC
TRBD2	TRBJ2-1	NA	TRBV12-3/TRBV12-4	CASTPGSGFNEQFF	TGTGCCAGCACCCCGGGTAGCGGGTTCAATGAGCAGTTCTTC
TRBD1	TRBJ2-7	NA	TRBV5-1	CASNQGQGILYEQYF	TGCGCCAGCAACCAGGGACAGGGGATTTTATACGAGCAGTACTTC
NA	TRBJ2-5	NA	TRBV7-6	CASSLRESVWQYF	TGTGCCAGCAGCTTACGGGAATCCGTATGGCAGTACTTC
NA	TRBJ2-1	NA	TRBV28	CASSFGAAGSYNEQFF	TGTGCCAGCAGTTTCGGCGCGGCAGGCTCCTACAATGAGCAGTTCTTC
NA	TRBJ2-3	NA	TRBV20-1	CSASVGFDTQYF	TGCAGTGCTAGTGTCGGGTTCGATACGCAGTATTTT
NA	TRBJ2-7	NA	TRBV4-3	CASSQERVSYEQYF	TGCGCCAGCAGCCAAGAACGCGTCTCCTACGAGCAGTACTTC
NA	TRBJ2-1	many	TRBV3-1	CASSPRVGEQFF	TGTGCCAGCAGCCCTAGAGTAGGCGAGCAGTTCTTC
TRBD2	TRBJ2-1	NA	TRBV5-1	CASSLVRTRDFNEQFF	TGCGCCAGCAGCTTGGTCAGGACTAGAGATTTTAATGAGCAGTTCTTC
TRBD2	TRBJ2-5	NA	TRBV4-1	CASSQDSLAGGLSWETQYF	TGCGCCAGCAGCCAAGATAGTCTAGCGGGAGGGCTGTCTTGGGAGACCCAGTACTTC
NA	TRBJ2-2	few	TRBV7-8	CASSLVGWDTGELFF	TGTGCCAGCAGCTTAGTAGGGTGGGACACCGGGGAGCTGTTTTTT
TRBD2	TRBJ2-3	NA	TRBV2	CASRGRASADTQYF	TGTGCCAGCAGGGGGAGGGCCTCGGCAGATACGCAGTATTTT
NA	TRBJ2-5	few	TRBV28	CASSLGGEKETQYF	TGTGCCAGCAGTTTAGGAGGGGAGAAAGAGACCCAGTACTTC
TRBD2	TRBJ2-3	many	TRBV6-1	CASSVFGLAGGVDTQYF	TGTGCCAGCAGTGTTTTCGGACTAGCGGGAGGTGTAGATACGCAGTATTTT
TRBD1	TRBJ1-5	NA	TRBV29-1	CSVGGTVGQPQHF	TGCAGCGTGGGCGGGACAGTGGGTCAGCCCCAGCATTTT
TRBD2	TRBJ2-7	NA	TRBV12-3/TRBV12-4	CASSAGSPGGEQYF	TGTGCCAGCAGTGCAGGCTCCCCGGGGGGAGAGCAGTACTTC
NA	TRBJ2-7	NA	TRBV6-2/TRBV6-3	CASRYAGPTYEQYF	TGTGCCAGCAGGTATGCTGGACCTACCTACGAGCAGTACTTC
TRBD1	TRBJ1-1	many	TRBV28	CASSPGQEIAEAFF	TGTGCCAGCAGTCCGGGACAGGAAATCGCTGAAGCTTTCTTT
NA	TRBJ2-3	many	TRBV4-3	CASSQELADTQYF	TGCGCCAGCAGCCAAGAACTTGCCGATACGCAGTATTTT
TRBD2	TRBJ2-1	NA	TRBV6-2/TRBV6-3	CASSLGLAVDERFF	TGTGCCAGCAGTTTGGGACTAGCGGTAGATGAGCGGTTCTTC